This T cell receptor (beta chain) was identified during a study of blood T cell repertoires in COVID-19. Each participant's cohort was designated according to participant-reported clinical history. Generated by immunoSEQ multiplex PCR, the TCRdb table keeps only in-frame clones and is missing some. The sample has 310,000 or so clones, roughly 90% seen once. V trimming: 5 bases; J trimming: 4 bases; junction bases outside the gene matches: 6. The CDR3 loop spans 14 amino acids. CDR1 SGHDN and CDR2 FVKESK come from the germline V gene. The receptor comes from a woman aged 18-30 years who had recovered from COVID-19. V is TRBV14 and J is TRBJ1-2; 8 bases agree with TRBD1. The specimen was PBMCs or T cells enriched from blood (not recorded which). This chain's CDR3 is CASSRGQATYGYTF. Here the CDR3 DNA reads TGTGCCAGCAGCAGGGGACAGGCGACCTATGGCTACACCTTC.